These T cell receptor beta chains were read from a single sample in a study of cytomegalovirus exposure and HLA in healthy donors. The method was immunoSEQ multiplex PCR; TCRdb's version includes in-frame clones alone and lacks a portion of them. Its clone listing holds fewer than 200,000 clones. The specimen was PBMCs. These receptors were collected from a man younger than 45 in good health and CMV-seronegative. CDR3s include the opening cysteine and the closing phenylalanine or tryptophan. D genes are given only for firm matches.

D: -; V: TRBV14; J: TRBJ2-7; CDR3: CAGSQGTYGEQYF; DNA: TGTGCCGGCAGCCAAGGGACATATGGCGAGCAGTACTTC
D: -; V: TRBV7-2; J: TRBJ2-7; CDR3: CASSLFTGSYEQYF; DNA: TGTGCCAGCAGCTTATTTACAGGCAGCTACGAGCAGTACTTC
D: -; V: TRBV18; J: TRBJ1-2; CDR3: CASSRDGGAWIYGYTF; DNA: TGTGCCAGCTCACGCGACGGGGGGGCGTGGATCTATGGCTACACCTTC
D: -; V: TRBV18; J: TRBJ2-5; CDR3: CASSPRGGEETQYF; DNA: TGTGCCAGCTCACCACGTGGAGGGGAAGAGACCCAGTACTTC
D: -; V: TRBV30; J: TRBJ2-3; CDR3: CAWSAQGAQYF; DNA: TGTGCCTGGAGCGCCCAGGGTGCGCAGTATTTT
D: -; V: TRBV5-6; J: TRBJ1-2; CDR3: CASSLDRADGYTF; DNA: TGTGCCAGCAGCTTGGACAGGGCGGATGGCTACACCTTC
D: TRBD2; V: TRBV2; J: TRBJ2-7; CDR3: CASKVSGVSYEQYF; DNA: TGTGCCAGCAAAGTTAGCGGGGTCTCCTACGAGCAGTACTTC
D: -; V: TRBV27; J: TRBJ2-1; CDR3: CASSSGTQTYNEQFF; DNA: TGTGCCAGCAGTTCCGGGACTCAAACCTACAATGAGCAGTTCTTC
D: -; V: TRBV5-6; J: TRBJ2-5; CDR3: CASSLVGGVLETQYF; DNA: TGTGCCAGCAGCTTGGTAGGGGGAGTTTTAGAGACCCAGTACTTC
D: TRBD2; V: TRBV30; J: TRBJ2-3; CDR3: CAWTKSGTSGTDTQYF; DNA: TGTGCCTGGACAAAGTCCGGGACTAGCGGCACAGATACGCAGTATTTT
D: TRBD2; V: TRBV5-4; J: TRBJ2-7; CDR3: CASSLSLAEIYEQYF; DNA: TGTGCCAGCAGCTTGTCCCTAGCGGAAATCTACGAGCAGTACTTC
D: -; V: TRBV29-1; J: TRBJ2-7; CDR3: CSVAGTYEQYF; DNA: TGCAGCGTTGCAGGGACCTACGAGCAGTACTTC
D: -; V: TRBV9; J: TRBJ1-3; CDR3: CASSVTGFSGNTIYF; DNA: TGTGCCAGCAGCGTCACAGGGTTCTCTGGAAACACCATATATTTT
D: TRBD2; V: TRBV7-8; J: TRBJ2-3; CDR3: CASTLAGGRDTQYF; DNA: TGTGCCAGCACGCTAGCGGGGGGCCGGGATACGCAGTATTTT
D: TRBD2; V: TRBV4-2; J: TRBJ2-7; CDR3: CASSLRALSGTSGGGSSYEQYF; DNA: TGTGCCAGCAGCCTAAGGGCCCTCTCCGGGACTAGCGGGGGGGGGAGCTCCTACGAGCAGTACTTC
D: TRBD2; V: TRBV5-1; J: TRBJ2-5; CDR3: CASSWTSGGRVQETQYF; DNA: TGCGCCAGCAGCTGGACTAGCGGGGGGCGGGTCCAAGAGACCCAGTACTTC
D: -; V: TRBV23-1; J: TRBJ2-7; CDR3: CASSQAQGTYEQYF; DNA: TGCGCCAGCAGTCAGGCACAGGGAACCTACGAGCAGTACTTC
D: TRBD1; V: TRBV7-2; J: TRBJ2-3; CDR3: CASSPRAGQGQDTQYF; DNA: TGTGCCAGCAGCCCGCGGGCGGGACAGGGACAAGATACGCAGTATTTT
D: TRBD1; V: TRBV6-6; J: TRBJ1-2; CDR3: CASRDRGLGYTF; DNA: TGTGCCAGCAGGGACAGGGGGCTAGGCTACACCTTC
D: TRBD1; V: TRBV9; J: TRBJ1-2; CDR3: CASRETGDGYTF; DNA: TGTGCCAGCAGAGAAACAGGGGATGGCTACACCTTC
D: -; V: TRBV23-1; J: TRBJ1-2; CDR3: CATRLDPQEAMNGYTF; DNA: TGCGCCACTAGATTGGACCCTCAGGAGGCTATGAATGGCTACACCTTC
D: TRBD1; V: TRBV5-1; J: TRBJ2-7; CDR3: CASGLAGQGSYEQYF; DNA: TGCGCCAGCGGCTTGGCGGGACAGGGCTCCTACGAGCAGTACTTC
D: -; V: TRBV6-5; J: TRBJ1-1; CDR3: CASKLFAEAFF; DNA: TGTGCCAGCAAGCTTTTCGCTGAAGCTTTCTTT
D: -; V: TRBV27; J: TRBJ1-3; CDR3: CASSRDSGNTIYF; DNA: TGTGCCAGCAGCCGCGACTCTGGAAACACCATATATTTT
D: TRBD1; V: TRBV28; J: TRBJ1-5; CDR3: CASNDRGNQPQHF; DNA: TGTGCCAGCAATGACAGGGGAAATCAGCCCCAGCATTTT
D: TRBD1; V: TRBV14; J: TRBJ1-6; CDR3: CASSRTGGDTLHF; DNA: TGCGCCAGCAGCCGGACAGGGGGTGATACCCTCCACTTT
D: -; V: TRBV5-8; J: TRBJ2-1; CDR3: CASSLDSLSYNEQFF; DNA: TGTGCCAGCAGCCTGGACAGCCTCTCCTACAATGAGCAGTTCTTC
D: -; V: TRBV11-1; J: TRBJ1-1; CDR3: CASSPGSYAAFF; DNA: TGTGCCAGCAGCCCCGGGTCCTACGCAGCTTTCTTT
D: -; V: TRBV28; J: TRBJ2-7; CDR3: CASRSRADYSYEQYF; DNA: TGTGCCAGCAGATCCAGAGCGGACTACTCCTACGAGCAGTACTTC
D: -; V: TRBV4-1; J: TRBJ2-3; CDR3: CASSQRVSGPQPTDTQYF; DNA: TGCGCCAGCAGCCAGAGGGTTAGCGGTCCTCAACCCACAGATACGCAGTATTTT
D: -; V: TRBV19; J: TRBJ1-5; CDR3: CASSTGGYGGNQPQHF; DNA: TGTGCCAGTAGTACGGGGGGATACGGGGGCAATCAGCCCCAGCATTTT
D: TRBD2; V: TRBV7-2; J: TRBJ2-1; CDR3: CASSLQPRGGGNEQFF; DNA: TGTGCCAGCAGCTTACAGCCGCGGGGGGGCGGTAATGAGCAGTTCTTC
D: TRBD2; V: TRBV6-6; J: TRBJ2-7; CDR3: CASSPSGLAYEQYF; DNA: TGTGCCAGCAGCCCCTCGGGACTAGCCTACGAGCAGTACTTC
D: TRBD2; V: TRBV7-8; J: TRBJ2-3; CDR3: CASSSTSGLAGLKTDTQYF; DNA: TGTGCCAGCAGCTCAACCTCGGGACTAGCGGGGTTGAAGACAGATACGCAGTATTTT
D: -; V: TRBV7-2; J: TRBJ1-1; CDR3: CASSPQPGMNTEAFF; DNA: TGTGCCAGCAGCCCGCAACCGGGGATGAACACTGAAGCTTTCTTT
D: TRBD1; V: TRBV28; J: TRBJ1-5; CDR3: CASSLGDRVGQPQHF; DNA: TGTGCCAGCAGTTTGGGGGACAGGGTGGGTCAGCCCCAGCATTTT
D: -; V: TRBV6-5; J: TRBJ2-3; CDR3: CASRQDHGRDTQYF; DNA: TGTGCCAGCAGACAGGACCATGGCAGGGATACGCAGTATTTT
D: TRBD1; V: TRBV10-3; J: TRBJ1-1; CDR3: CAISTDRGNTEAFF; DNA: TGTGCCATCAGTACAGACAGGGGGAACACTGAAGCTTTCTTT
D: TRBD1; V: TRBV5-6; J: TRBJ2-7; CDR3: CASSIGQGGVLEQYF; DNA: TGTGCCAGCAGCATAGGACAGGGGGGAGTACTCGAGCAGTACTTC
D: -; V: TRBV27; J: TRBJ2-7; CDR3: CASSLSFGLANYEQYF; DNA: TGTGCCAGCAGTTTAAGTTTTGGTCTTGCGAACTACGAGCAGTACTTC
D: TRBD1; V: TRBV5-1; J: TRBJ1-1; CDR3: CASSPGQLTEAFF; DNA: TGCGCCAGCAGCCCGGGACAGCTCACTGAAGCTTTCTTT
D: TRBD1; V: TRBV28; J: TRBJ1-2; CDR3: CASSTSGTGEHGYTF; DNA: TGTGCCAGCAGTACGTCCGGGACAGGGGAACATGGCTACACCTTC
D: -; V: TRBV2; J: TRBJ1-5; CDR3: CASSEGGVAQPQHF; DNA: TGTGCCAGCAGTGAAGGGGGGGTTGCTCAGCCCCAGCATTTT
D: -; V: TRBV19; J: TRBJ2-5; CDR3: CASSKATGSQETQYF; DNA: TGTGCCAGTAGTAAGGCGACAGGCAGCCAAGAGACCCAGTACTTC
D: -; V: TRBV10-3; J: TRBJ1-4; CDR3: CAISRVGGFNEKLFF; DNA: TGTGCCATCTCCAGAGTAGGGGGTTTTAATGAAAAACTGTTTTTT
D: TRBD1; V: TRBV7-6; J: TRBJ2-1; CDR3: CASSPRTGSLLSSYNEQFF; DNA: TGTGCCAGCAGCCCACGGACAGGGTCACTACTTAGCTCCTACAATGAGCAGTTCTTC
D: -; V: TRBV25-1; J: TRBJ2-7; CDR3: CASNNYEQYF; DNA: TGTGCCAGCAACAATTACGAGCAGTACTTC
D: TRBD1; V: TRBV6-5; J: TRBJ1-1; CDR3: CASSNRGPRGTEAFF; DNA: TGTGCCAGCAGCAACAGGGGGCCCCGAGGAACTGAAGCTTTCTTT
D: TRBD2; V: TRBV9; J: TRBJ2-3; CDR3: CASSVMTSGSTDTQYF; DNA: TGTGCCAGCAGCGTTATGACTAGCGGGAGCACAGATACGCAGTATTTT
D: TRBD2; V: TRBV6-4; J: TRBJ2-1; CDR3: CASSDSSSGHNEQFF; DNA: TGTGCCAGCAGTGACTCGTCTAGCGGGCACAATGAGCAGTTCTTC
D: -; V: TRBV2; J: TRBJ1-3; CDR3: CARGGEGPNTIYF; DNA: TGTGCCCGGGGGGGAGAAGGGCCAAACACCATATATTTT
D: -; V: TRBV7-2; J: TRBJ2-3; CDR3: CASSPRVLTQYF; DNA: TGTGCCAGCAGCCCCAGGGTTCTTACGCAGTATTTT
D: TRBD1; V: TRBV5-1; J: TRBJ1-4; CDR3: CASSLGGQGEKLFF; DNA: TGCGCCAGCAGCTTGGGAGGACAGGGTGAAAAACTGTTTTTT
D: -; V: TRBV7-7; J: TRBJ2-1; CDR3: CASSLGQASMEQFF; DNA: TGTGCCAGCAGCTTAGGACAGGCCTCGATGGAGCAGTTCTTC
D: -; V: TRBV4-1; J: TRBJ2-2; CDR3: CASRDWTARGTGELFF; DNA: TGCGCCAGCAGGGACTGGACAGCTCGAGGGACCGGGGAGCTGTTTTTT
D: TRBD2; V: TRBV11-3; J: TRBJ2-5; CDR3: CASSLDRGRKETQYF; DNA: TGTGCCAGCAGCTTAGATCGCGGGAGGAAGGAGACCCAGTACTTC
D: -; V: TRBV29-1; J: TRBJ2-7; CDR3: CSVGSQGPAYEQYF; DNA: TGCAGCGTTGGTTCCCAGGGGCCAGCCTACGAGCAGTACTTC
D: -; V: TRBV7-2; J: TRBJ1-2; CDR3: CASSLWTASSREGYTF; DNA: TGTGCCAGCAGCCTTTGGACAGCCTCCTCCCGGGAAGGCTACACCTTC
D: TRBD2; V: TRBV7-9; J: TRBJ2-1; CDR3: CASSLRTSGSNEQFF; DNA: TGTGCCAGCAGCTTACGGACTAGCGGGAGTAATGAGCAGTTCTTC
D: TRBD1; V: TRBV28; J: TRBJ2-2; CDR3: CASSFADRGSTGELFF; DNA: TGTGCCAGCAGTTTCGCTGACAGGGGAAGCACCGGGGAGCTGTTTTTT